This note documents a single T cell receptor beta chain sequence. The antigen is unknown. The data were taken from a study of shared clonotypes between healthy human individuals. The germline V and J ends were trimmed by 4 bases and 0 bases, with 14 bases remaining between them. The CDR3 extends over 16 amino acids. Germline CDR1 is SGHNT and CDR2 is YYREEE (reference sequence). Genomic DNA belonging to each subset was distributed in equal measure over several immunoSEQ plates. The method was immunoSEQ multiplex PCR; TCRdb's version includes in-frame clones alone and lacks a portion of them. The table shows about 710,000 clones, with around 70% occurring only once. General study points: Only blood was sampled, and tissue TCR repertoires likely differ from blood ones. There were few donors, and this limited the genetic and exposure-history diversity represented.

Material for sequencing was memory CD4+ T cells sorted from blood. As to subset: CD45RA-negative fraction. The chain is built from TRBV5-4 and TRBJ2-1; perhaps TRBD2 as D (6 bases). This TCR was sampled from a woman aged 25 to 39 in good health. DNA for the CDR3: TGTGCCAGCAGCCCCGGGAGCCTGAGCTCCTACAATGAGCAGTTCTTC. Protein: CASSPGSLSSYNEQFF. Filled out from reference TRBV5-4 and TRBJ2-1, the complete variable domain reads ETGVTQSPTHLIKTRGQQVTLRCSSQSGHNTVSWYQQALGQGPQFIFQYYREEENGRGNFPPRFSGLQFPNYSSELNVNALELDDSALYLCASSPGSLSSYNEQFFGPGTRLTVL.